The entry below describes one TCR beta chain. What it recognizes is unknown. This sample is part of a study of cytomegalovirus exposure and HLA in healthy donors. PCR was performed using 60 Vbeta and 13 Jbeta primers. Libraries were prepared by immunoSEQ multiplex PCR; TCRdb keeps only in-frame clonotypes and omits some of them. The table includes about 190,000 clones, roughly 77% detected once. The CDR3 sequence is 15 residues long. The germline CDR1 and CDR2 sequences are LNHNV and YYDKDF (reference sequence). V gave up 0 bases and J gave up 4 bases, with 10 bases separating them. The study's findings and limits: Cytomegalovirus-associated TCR beta chains were listed, numbering 150 to 200. Later analysis identified 15,000 to 20,000 TCR beta sequences associated with HLA alleles, using a false discovery rate threshold of 0.05. It was assumed in the presence/absence analyses that sequencing depth was roughly uniform across donors.

The sequencing sample was made of PBMCs. V gene TRBV15 combines with J gene TRBJ1-3; possibly TRBD1 for D (5 bases). The origin of this receptor is a woman aged 45-65 years in good health and CMV-seronegative. CDR3 DNA sequence: TGTGCCACCAGCAGAGATCGGGGGTCCGGAAACACCATATATTTT. It is translated as CATSRDRGSGNTIYF.